The 21 T cell receptor beta chains reported below all come from one sample, sequenced in a study of blood T cell repertoires in COVID-19. Assay used: immunoSEQ multiplex PCR; TCRdb lists only in-frame clones, some missing. The sample lists more than 300,000 clones; around 87% were seen once. Sequencing used peripheral blood. The receptors were gathered from a woman aged 25 to 45 with COVID-19, enrolled during active disease.

DNA of the CDR3: TGTGCCAGTAGTATTTCAACGGGACAGGGGATCTATGGCTACACCTTC. This gives the protein CASSISTGQGIYGYTF. The chain recombines TRBV19 with TRBJ1-2; 10 bases fit TRBD1. With 3 bases clipped from V and 4 bases from J, the junction kept 8 bases outside the gene matches. The CDR3 extends over 16 amino acids. CDR1 and CDR2 (germline): LNHDA, SQIVND (reference sequence).

The rearrangement joins TRBV20-1 to TRBJ2-1; TRBD2 matches at 7 bases. Germline CDR1 and CDR2: DFQATT and SNEGSKA (reference sequence). V lost 4 bases, J lost 11 bases, and 5 bases stayed unmatched. The CDR3 totals 11 residues. CDR3 in amino acids: CSATGGVKQFF. The CDR3, as DNA: TGCAGTGCTACTGGGGGGGTGAAGCAGTTCTTC.

CDR3 in amino acids: CASSVDPQGLGGYTF. The CDR3 nucleotides are TGTGCCAGCAGCGTAGATCCCCAGGGGCTTGGTGGCTACACCTTC. The genes are TRBV9 and TRBJ1-2; weak D call: TRBD1 (6 bases). The V gene lost 0 bases and the J gene lost 7 bases, with 16 bases spanning the gap. Per the germline V gene, CDR1 is SGDLS and CDR2 is YYNGEE. CDR3 size: 15 residues.

This clone came up once. The chain joins TRBV6-6 to TRBJ2-3; weak D call: TRBD1 (5 bases). The germline gives CDR1 MNHNY, CDR2 SVGAGI (reference sequence). The CDR3 is 14 residues long. Trimming cost V 2 bases and J 2 bases, with 8 bases left between them. The CDR3 here is CASSYDRTTDTQYF. Here the CDR3 DNA reads TGTGCCAGCAGTTACGACAGAACCACAGATACGCAGTATTTT.

The CDR3 region has the DNA TGTGCCAGCAGCCGGACTAGCGCGTCCTACGAGCAGTACTTC. This gives the protein CASSRTSASYEQYF. The chain joins TRBV27 to TRBJ2-7, with 9 bases aligning to TRBD2. Germline V gene data show CDR1 as MNHEY and CDR2 as SMNVEV (reference sequence). The J segment lost 1 base and the V segment lost 6 bases, leaving 4 bases of the junction unmatched. CDR3 size: 14 residues.

This sequence joins TRBV5-1 and TRBJ2-7; perhaps TRBD2 as D (11 bases). CDR1 and CDR2 from the germline V gene are SGHRS and YFSETQ. The CDR3 totals 21 residues. V was cut by 5 bases and J by 2 bases, with 35 bases left in between. CDR3: CASSRQGAISGRAYRAYEQYF. The CDR3 coding sequence is TGCGCCAGCAGTCGACAGGGGGCGATTAGCGGGAGGGCCTATCGTGCCTACGAGCAGTACTTC.

The chain combines TRBV4-1 with TRBJ2-5, with 11 bases lining up with TRBD2. Trimming removed 0 bases from V and 6 bases from J; junction bases left unmatched: 6. The CDR3 contains 16 residues. Germline V gene sequence: CDR1 MGHRA, CDR2 YSYEKL. The CDR3 nucleotides are TGCGCCAGCAGCCAAGACTTAGCGGGAGGGTGGAAGACCCAGTACTTC. This translates into CASSQDLAGGWKTQYF.

On this clone itself: At the DNA level, this CDR3 is encoded by other sequences in the same sample as well. The V call is TRBV7-8, the J call TRBJ1-2; TRBD1 is a possible D gene (5 bases). CDR1 and CDR2 from the germline V gene are SGHVS and FQNEAQ. With 6 bases removed from V and 4 bases from J, the gap between germline ends came to 12 bases. CDR3 length: 13 amino acids. DNA for the CDR3: TGTGCCAGCAGTCCCGGGGGGGGCTATGGCTACACCTTC. Encoded protein: CASSPGGGYGYTF.

This clone has just one count. Other DNA sequences in the same sample also yield this CDR3. The chain joins TRBV6-5 to TRBJ1-3; D gene uncertain. The CDR3 runs 14 residues. Looked up from germline, CDR1 is MNHEY and CDR2 is SVGAGI. Trimming took 6 bases from V and 1 from J, leaving 10 bases between them. CDR3 nucleotide sequence: TGTGCCAGCAGCCGGACTGATTCTGGAAACACCATATATTTT. Its translation: CASSRTDSGNTIYF.

This clone showed up just a few times. This chain links TRBV10-3 with TRBJ1-6; 7 positions agree with TRBD1. The trim removed 2 bases at V and 15 bases at J, leaving 7 bases unmatched. CDR3 length equals 13 residues. Germline assignment: CDR1 ENHRY and CDR2 SYGVKD. The CDR3 protein is CAISEGWRTGLHF. The CDR3 nucleotides read TGTGCCATCAGTGAGGGGTGGAGGACAGGCCTCCACTTT.

CDR3 sequence (DNA): TGTGCCAGCAGCTTAGAGGGACTAGCGGGACCCTACAATGAGCAGTTCTTC. This sequence encodes CASSLEGLAGPYNEQFF. This chain joins TRBV11-2 and TRBJ2-1, with 13 bases fitting TRBD2. The CDR3 runs to 17 residues. CDR1 is SGHAT and CDR2 is FQNNGV in the germline V gene. Trimming removed 0 bases from V and 2 bases from J; junction bases left unmatched: 1. Full variable domain (remainder filled in from reference TRBV11-2 and TRBJ2-1): EAGVAQSPRYKIIEKRQSVAFWCNPISGHATLYWYQQILGQGPKLLIQFQNNGVVDDSQLPKDRFSAERLKGVDSTLKIQPAKLEDSAVYLCASSLEGLAGPYNEQFFGPGTRLTVL.

V and J are TRBV11-3 and TRBJ2-3, with 13 positions matching TRBD2. The CDR3 has 16 amino acids. Germline-derived CDR1 and CDR2 are SGHNT and YENEEA. J lost 2 bases, V lost 5 bases, and 4 bases had no gene match. The chain's CDR3 is CASSAGLAGNTDTQYF. The CDR3 DNA follows: TGTGCCAGCAGCGCGGGACTAGCGGGAAACACAGATACGCAGTATTTT.

The rearrangement uses TRBV5-5 and TRBJ2-7; D is perhaps TRBD1 (6 bases). From germline, CDR1 is SGHKS and CDR2 YYEKEE (reference sequence). The CDR3 runs to 13 residues. Trimming took off 1 base at V and 4 bases at J, with 9 bases between the two ends. Here the CDR3 reads CASSLRGGYEQYF. The CDR3 coding sequence is TGTGCCAGCAGCTTGCGAGGGGGATACGAGCAGTACTTC.

The chain joins TRBV5-1 to TRBJ2-7; 8 bases fit TRBD2. V trimming: 4 bases; J trimming: 0 bases; junction bases outside the gene matches: 9. CDR3 length: 16 amino acids. CDR1 is SGHRS, CDR2 YFSETQ, per germline. The CDR3 region is CASSPIAGRSSYEQYF. CDR3 sequence (DNA): TGCGCCAGCAGCCCTATAGCGGGAAGGAGCTCCTACGAGCAGTACTTC.

This chain joins TRBV2 and TRBJ1-5; D is unclear. Germline V lookup: CDR1 SNHLY, CDR2 FYNNEI. This CDR3 spans 13 amino acids. Trimming removed 8 bases from V and 7 bases from J, with 15 bases in between. CDR3 sequence reads: CASGSGIDQPQHF. The DNA for the CDR3 is TGTGCCAGCGGGTCCGGGATAGACCAGCCCCAGCATTTT.

This clone was counted a few times. The sample has other DNA sequences that encode this CDR3 too. The chain has TRBV4-1 and TRBJ2-7, with D possibly TRBD1 on 6 matching bases. Germline V gene sequence: CDR1 MGHRA, CDR2 YSYEKL. V shed 0 bases and J shed 0 bases, with 6 bases lying between them. The CDR3 has 14 residues. CDR3 DNA sequence: TGCGCCAGCAGCCAAGAGGACAGCTCCTACGAGCAGTACTTC. This translates into CASSQEDSSYEQYF.

In its sample, this clone was seen once. The chain links TRBV7-2 to TRBJ2-2; 7 bases fit TRBD2. V lost 3 bases, J lost 0 bases, and 13 bases stayed unmatched. Germline V gene lookup returns CDR1 SGHTA and CDR2 FQGNSA. This CDR3 comprises 19 residues. CDR3 protein: CASSFPLDTSAANTGELFF. The CDR3 bases are TGTGCCAGCAGCTTCCCCTTAGACACTAGCGCAGCGAACACCGGGGAGCTGTTTTTT.

This chain connects TRBV3-1 (or the pseudogene TRBV3-2) to TRBJ2-3, with 9 nucleotides matching TRBD2. The germline V gene has CDR1 LGHDT and CDR2 YNNKEL (reference sequence). CDR3 length: 14 amino acids. V gave up 4 bases and J gave up 6 bases; unmatched junction bases: 5. CDR3 in amino acids: CASSLGLAADTQYF. In DNA form, the CDR3 reads TGTGCCAGCAGCCTGGGACTAGCCGCGGATACGCAGTATTTT.

The chain joins TRBV12-3 or TRBV12-4 to TRBJ1-2; 9 bases align to TRBD1. CDR3 length equals 13 residues. Trimming took 6 bases from V and 6 from J; bases not matched to a gene: 5. In DNA form, the CDR3 reads TGTGCCAGCAGCTCGGGACAGGGACATGGCTACACCTTC. Translated: CASSSGQGHGYTF.

V is TRBV19 and J is TRBJ2-6; D is possibly TRBD1 (5 bases). The CDR3 has 20 residues. Trimming shortened V by 3 bases and J by 2 bases, and 23 bases separated the two germline ends. From germline, CDR1 is LNHDA and CDR2 SQIVND (reference sequence). CDR3 sequence (DNA): TGTGCCAGTAGTATTAAAATCCGAAGGGGATTGCTCGCTGGGGCCAACGTCCTGACTTTC. It codes for CASSIKIRRGLLAGANVLTF.

The rearrangement uses TRBV7-9 and TRBJ2-2; TRBD2 might be the D (5 bases). The germline CDR1 and CDR2 sequences are SEHNR and FQNEAQ (reference sequence). V was cut by 4 bases and J by 0 bases, with 12 bases left in between. The CDR3 consists of 16 residues. CDR3 DNA sequence: TGTGCCAGCAGCTCAAAACCGGGAACGAACACCGGGGAGCTGTTTTTT. Translating gives CASSSKPGTNTGELFF.